The 30 T cell receptor beta chains reported below all come from one sample, sequenced in a study of T cell responses to AZD1222 COVID-19 vaccine. Clones were read by immunoSEQ multiplex PCR, and TCRdb kept only the in-frame ones, dropping some. The sample carries about 180,000 clones, approximately 90% recorded once. The sequenced sample was peripheral blood, obtained on day 0 of AZD1222 vaccination. The receptors here all came from an adult in good health.

This rearrangement joins TRBV13 to TRBJ1-5; maybe TRBD1 (6 bases). The V gene's germline CDR1 is PRHDT and CDR2 FYEKMQ (reference sequence). CDR3 size: 16 residues. V lost 2 bases and J 2 bases, leaving 13 bases between the germline ends. Here the CDR3 reads CASSLKGVAGNQPQHF. The CDR3 DNA reads as TGTGCCAGCAGCTTAAAGGGGGTCGCGGGCAATCAGCCCCAGCATTTT.

The chain recombines TRBV19 with TRBJ1-1, with D unclear. The V end lost 4 bases, the J end lost 5 bases, and 17 bases lay between the germline ends. The CDR3 extends over 15 amino acids. CDR1 is LNHDA and CDR2 is SQIVND in the germline V gene (reference sequence). The CDR3 sequence is CASSTLAGTETEAFF. The CDR3 nucleotides read TGTGCCAGTAGTACCCTAGCGGGAACGGAGACTGAAGCTTTCTTT.

The chain uses TRBV28 and TRBJ1-5, with unresolved D. The V end lost 2 bases, the J end lost 5 bases, and 10 bases lay between the germline ends. There are 14 residues in the CDR3. Per germline, CDR1 MDHEN and CDR2 SYDVKM. CDR3 in DNA: TGTGCCAGCAGTTTAGGACTCACCGATCAGCCCCAGCATTTT. Amino acids: CASSLGLTDQPQHF.

This chain links TRBV24-1 with TRBJ2-2; TRBD1 aligns across 9 bases. CDR3 length equals 15 residues. V lost 5 bases to trimming and J lost 3 bases; unmatched junction nucleotides: 3. Germline loops: CDR1 KGHDR, CDR2 SFDVKD. The CDR3 DNA is TGTGCCACCAGTGCAGGGACAGGGCACACCGGGGAGCTGTTTTTT. Amino acid sequence: CATSAGTGHTGELFF.

V and J are TRBV4-2 and TRBJ1-1; D may be TRBD1 (6 bases). The CDR3 runs 15 residues. Germline V CDR1 and CDR2: LGHNA, YNFKEQ. V gave up 0 bases and J gave up 4 bases, with 12 bases separating them. Written as DNA, the CDR3 is TGTGCCAGCAGCCAAGATCCCAGGGGCGGCACTGAAGCTTTCTTT. Its protein is CASSQDPRGGTEAFF.

This sequence joins TRBV10-3 and TRBJ2-3; 11 nucleotides agree with TRBD2. Per the germline V gene, CDR1 is ENHRY and CDR2 is SYGVKD. V shed 10 bases, J shed 1 base, and the junction held 7 bases outside the gene matches. The CDR3 has 15 amino acids. CDR3 nucleotides: TGTGCCACCAGGGGACTAGCGGAAGGCACAGATACGCAGTATTTT. The encoded protein is CATRGLAEGTDTQYF.

This clone was counted only a few times. The V and J genes are TRBV28 and TRBJ1-5, with D uncertain. This CDR3 spans 13 amino acids. V lost 6 bases to trimming and J lost 5 bases, with 11 bases between them. The V gene's germline CDR1 is MDHEN and CDR2 SYDVKM. In nucleotides, the CDR3 is TGTGCCAGCAGCTTGACGGGCGATCAGCCCCAGCATTTT. Encoded protein: CASSLTGDQPQHF.

This chain connects TRBV4-1 to TRBJ1-1, with D possibly TRBD1 on 6 matching bases. The length of the CDR3 is 16 residues. The V end lost 0 bases, the J end lost 3 bases, and 14 bases lay between the germline ends. Germline-derived CDR1 and CDR2 are MGHRA and YSYEKL. In DNA form, the CDR3 reads TGCGCCAGCAGCCAAGATCGGGGGGCTTTATACACTGAAGCTTTCTTT. Its protein is CASSQDRGALYTEAFF.

V gene TRBV28 combines with J gene TRBJ1-2; 7 nucleotides align to TRBD1. In germline, CDR1 is MDHEN, CDR2 SYDVKM. This CDR3 region has 12 residues. With 6 bases clipped from V and 6 bases from J, the junction kept 4 bases outside the gene matches. The CDR3 loop is CASRQGRDGYTF. CDR3 DNA: TGTGCCAGCAGACAGGGGAGGGATGGCTACACCTTC.

The gene calls are TRBV5-4 and TRBJ2-7; D tentatively fits TRBD1 or TRBD2 (5 bases each). This CDR3 spans 15 amino acids. V gave up 3 bases and J gave up 0 bases, with 13 bases separating them. CDR1 is SGHNT and CDR2 is YYREEE in the germline V gene (reference sequence). As DNA, the CDR3 is TGTGCCAGCAGCTCAAGGGACGGAATCTCCTACGAGCAGTACTTC. Amino acids: CASSSRDGISYEQYF.

The chain couples TRBV4-3 to TRBJ1-4; D remains unclear. The CDR3 is 16 residues long. Looked up from germline, CDR1 is LGHNA and CDR2 is YSLEER. The V and J ends lost 4 bases and 8 bases respectively, with 20 bases between them. The chain's CDR3 is CASSRSPLGEWEKLFF. The CDR3 DNA sequence: TGCGCCAGCAGCCGCTCCCCCCTCGGCGAGTGGGAAAAACTGTTTTTT.

The V and J genes are TRBV5-6 and TRBJ2-7; perhaps D is TRBD1 or TRBD2 (5 bases each). Germline V gene sequence: CDR1 SGHDT, CDR2 YYEEEE. The CDR3 sequence is 16 residues long. Deletions cut 3 bases from V and 3 bases from J, with 19 bases between. CDR3 loop: CASSWGSRGVIYEQYF. The CDR3 DNA is TGTGCCAGCAGCTGGGGTTCGAGGGGTGTAATCTACGAGCAGTACTTC.

This clone was detected once. The chain couples TRBV6-5 to TRBJ2-3, with 8 bases that match TRBD2. Per germline, CDR1 MNHEY and CDR2 SVGAGI. Trimming at V came to 10 bases and at J to 2 bases, leaving 5 bases not matched to a gene. CDR3 length: 13 amino acids. The DNA of the CDR3 is TGTGCCACCGGGGGGGCGCACACAGATACGCAGTATTTT. Its translation is CATGGAHTDTQYF.

The chain joins TRBV14 to TRBJ2-7; the match to TRBD2 covers 9 bases. The germline V gene encodes CDR1 SGHDN and CDR2 FVKESK. With 0 bases clipped from V and 3 bases from J, the junction kept 3 bases outside the gene matches. CDR3 size: 15 residues. Written as DNA, the CDR3 is TGTGCCAGCAGCCAAGAGCAACTAGCGGGCTACGAGCAGTACTTC. Protein: CASSQEQLAGYEQYF.

The chain combines TRBV7-2 with TRBJ2-1; no definite D call. V lost 5 bases to trimming and J lost 9 bases, with 14 bases between them. In germline, CDR1 is SGHTA, CDR2 FQGNSA. This CDR3 has 13 amino acids. CDR3 loop: CASSPNFLGEQFF. The CDR3 region has the DNA TGTGCCAGCAGCCCCAATTTTTTGGGTGAGCAGTTCTTC. The full variable domain, its missing parts supplied by reference TRBV7-2 and TRBJ2-1, is GAGVSQSPSNKVTEKGKDVELRCDPISGHTALYWYRQSLGQGLEFLIYFQGNSAPDKSGLPSDRFSAERTGGSVSTLTIQRTQQEDSAVYLCASSPNFLGEQFFGPGTRLTVL.

J is TRBJ2-1 and V is TRBV9; 9 nucleotides line up with TRBD2. Germline CDR1 SGDLS, CDR2 YYNGEE. This CDR3 contains 16 residues. V was pared by 3 bases and J by 6 bases, with 10 bases of the junction left unmatched. The CDR3 coding sequence is TGTGCCAGCAGCGCCATTAGCGGGAGCTCCCCCAATGAGCAGTTCTTC. Protein: CASSAISGSSPNEQFF.

The genes are TRBV12-3 or TRBV12-4 and TRBJ1-2, with TRBD1 identical over 7 bases. This CDR3 region has 13 residues. Trimming cost V 3 bases and J 7 bases; bases outside gene matches: 5. CDR3 nucleotides: TGTGCCAGCAGTTTGTTGGCAGGGGGTGGCTACACCTTC. As protein: CASSLLAGGGYTF.

The chain combines TRBV9 with TRBJ2-7; the match to TRBD1 covers 7 bases. The CDR3 spans 14 residues. Germline CDR1 and CDR2: SGDLS and YYNGEE. V shed 2 bases, J shed 0 bases, and the junction held 2 bases outside the gene matches. CDR3 sequence: CASSVGTVSYEQYF. DNA of the CDR3: TGTGCCAGCAGCGTTGGGACAGTCTCCTACGAGCAGTACTTC.

CDR3 residues: CASSHLAGGLAKNIQYF. The DNA of the CDR3 is TGTGCCAGCAGCCATCTAGCAGGAGGACTGGCCAAAAACATTCAGTACTTC. The chain combines TRBV3-1 (or the pseudogene TRBV3-2) with TRBJ2-4; D is possibly TRBD2 (5 bases). The CDR3 is made up of 17 amino acids. The germline V and J ends were trimmed by 3 bases and 1 base, with 16 bases remaining between them. Germline-derived CDR1 and CDR2 are LGHDT and YNNKEL (reference sequence).

This sequence joins TRBV19 and TRBJ2-2; D may correspond to TRBD1 or TRBD2 (5 bases each). The CDR3 is 16 amino acids. Germline V lookup: CDR1 LNHDA, CDR2 SQIVND (reference sequence). V was clipped by 7 bases and J by 4 bases, with 19 bases between them. The CDR3 DNA reads as TGTGCCAGTACTATCTGGCGAGGGGAGCGCACCGGGGAGCTGTTTTTT. Protein: CASTIWRGERTGELFF. The variable domain in full, with the rest retrieved from reference TRBV19 and TRBJ2-2, is DGGITQSPKYLFRKEGQNVTLSCEQNLNHDAMYWYRQDPGQGLRLIYYSQIVNDFQKGDIAEGYSVSREKKESFPLTVTSAQKNPTAFYLCASTIWRGERTGELFFGEGSRLTVL.

V gene TRBV15 combines with J gene TRBJ1-1; no firm D call. Between the trimmed V and J ends, which lost 0 bases and 5 bases, there was a span of 10 bases. The CDR3 runs to 14 residues. In germline, CDR1 is LNHNV, CDR2 YYDKDF (reference sequence). The CDR3 sequence: CATSRDGGRTEAFF. The CDR3 nucleotides read TGTGCCACCAGCAGAGATGGAGGGAGAACTGAAGCTTTCTTT.

This sequence joins TRBV6-6 and TRBJ1-2; tentative D call: TRBD1 (5 bases). This CDR3 region has 14 residues. Trimming took off 5 bases at V and 2 bases at J, with 12 bases between the two ends. CDR1 MNHNY and CDR2 SVGAGI come from the germline V gene (reference sequence). CDR3 loop: CASSGWTRNYGYTF. For the CDR3, the DNA is TGTGCCAGCAGTGGTTGGACACGCAACTATGGCTACACCTTC.

The chain combines TRBV19 with TRBJ1-6; the match to TRBD1 covers 7 bases. With 5 bases clipped from V and 10 bases from J, the junction kept 11 bases outside the gene matches. The CDR3 has 15 residues. CDR1 LNHDA and CDR2 SQIVND come from the germline V gene (reference sequence). The CDR3 sequence: CASSPRPGTDSPLHF. CDR3 in DNA: TGTGCCAGTAGTCCACGACCCGGGACAGACTCACCCCTCCACTTT.

Written as DNA, the CDR3 is TGTGCCAGCAGCTTAGTCCGGGGGGCGAACACCGGGGAGCTGTTTTTT. It is translated as CASSLVRGANTGELFF. The rearrangement uses TRBV7-2 and TRBJ2-2; 7 nucleotides align to TRBD2. V dropped 1 base and J dropped 0; count of bases not matched to a gene: 2. The CDR3 totals 16 residues. Germline V gene sequence: CDR1 SGHTA, CDR2 FQGNSA.

The genes are TRBV19 and TRBJ1-2; possibly TRBD1 for D (6 bases). CDR3 length: 16 residues. V was pared by 6 bases and J by 5 bases, with 22 bases between. Per the germline V gene, CDR1 is LNHDA and CDR2 is SQIVND (reference sequence). This CDR3 reads CASSLDRTRLFYGYTF. CDR3 nucleotides: TGTGCCAGTAGCCTTGACAGGACCCGTCTTTTTTATGGCTACACCTTC. The whole variable domain, filled in from reference TRBV19 and TRBJ1-2, reads DGGITQSPKYLFRKEGQNVTLSCEQNLNHDAMYWYRQDPGQGLRLIYYSQIVNDFQKGDIAEGYSVSREKKESFPLTVTSAQKNPTAFYLCASSLDRTRLFYGYTFGSGTRLTVV.

The chain couples TRBV19 to TRBJ1-5; the D gene is possibly TRBD1 (6 bases). The CDR3 covers 13 residues. The germline CDR1 and CDR2 sequences are LNHDA and SQIVND (reference sequence). Trimming removed 10 bases at V and 9 bases at J, with 19 bases between. The DNA for the CDR3 is TGTGCCACCTCAGGGGTGGGTGATCGGCCCCAGCATTTT. Protein: CATSGVGDRPQHF. Drawing the rest from reference TRBV19 and TRBJ1-5, the complete variable domain is DGGITQSPKYLFRKEGQNVTLSCEQNLNHDAMYWYRQDPGQGLRLIYYSQIVNDFQKGDIAEGYSVSREKKESFPLTVTSAQKNPTAFYLCATSGVGDRPQHFGDGTRLSIL.

The chain employs TRBV3-1 (or the pseudogene TRBV3-2) and TRBJ2-7; D not resolved. The CDR3 loop spans 12 amino acids. Germline CDR1 LGHDT, CDR2 YNNKEL (reference sequence). V shed 5 bases and J shed 4 bases, with 9 bases lying between them. The DNA for the CDR3 is TGTGCCAGCAGCTCCCATAGTTACGAGCAGTACTTC. It yields the protein CASSSHSYEQYF.

This chain joins TRBV30 and TRBJ1-1; 9 bases are shared with TRBD1. This CDR3 region has 15 residues. V dropped 3 bases and J dropped 11; count of bases not matched to a gene: 16. Germline V CDR1 and CDR2: GTSNPN, SVGIG (reference sequence). CDR3 sequence reads: CAWRASPGQGWFAFF. CDR3 nucleotide sequence: TGTGCCTGGAGGGCGTCCCCGGGACAGGGATGGTTTGCTTTCTTT.

The V call is TRBV11-2, the J call TRBJ2-7; D ambiguous. Trimming took 5 bases from V and 0 from J, leaving 14 bases between them. The CDR3 is made up of 15 amino acids. Germline values: CDR1 SGHAT, CDR2 FQNNGV. In DNA, the CDR3 is TGTGCCAGCAGCCCCCTGCGGCGGCCCTCCTACGAGCAGTACTTC. It encodes CASSPLRRPSYEQYF.

For this clone: At one end, the junction sequence differs from germline, possibly due to a read error. The V gene is TRBV6-1, the J gene TRBJ1-6; D may be TRBD1 (5 bases). The CDR3 covers 14 residues. Looked up from germline, CDR1 is MNHNS and CDR2 is SASEGT. This CDR3 reads CASREGTGGSPLHF. CDR3 in DNA: TGTGCCAGCAGGGAAGGGACCGGAGGCTCACCCCTCCACTTT.